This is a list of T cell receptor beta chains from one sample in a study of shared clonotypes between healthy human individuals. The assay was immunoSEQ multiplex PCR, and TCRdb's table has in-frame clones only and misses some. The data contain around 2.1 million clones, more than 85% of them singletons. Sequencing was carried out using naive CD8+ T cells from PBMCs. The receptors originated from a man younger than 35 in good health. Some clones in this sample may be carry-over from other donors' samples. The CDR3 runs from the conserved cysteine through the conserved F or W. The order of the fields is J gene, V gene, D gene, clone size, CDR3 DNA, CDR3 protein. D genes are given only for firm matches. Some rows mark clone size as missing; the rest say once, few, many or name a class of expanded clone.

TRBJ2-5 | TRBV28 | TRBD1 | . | TGTGCCAGCAGTTTAGAGACAGGGGCAGAGACCCAGTACTTC | CASSLETGAETQYF
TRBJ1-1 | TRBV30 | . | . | TGTGCCTGGAGGGCGGCCCCGAACACTGAAGCTTTCTTT | CAWRAAPNTEAFF
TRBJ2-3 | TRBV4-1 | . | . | TGCGCCAGCAGCCAAGGTCAGCGGGTGCACGATACGCAGTATTTT | CASSQGQRVHDTQYF
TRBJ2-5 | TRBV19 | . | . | TGTGCCAGTAGTGAAAGACAGATCCAAGAGACCCAGTACTTC | CASSERQIQETQYF
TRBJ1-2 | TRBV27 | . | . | TGTGCCAGCAGTTTATCGAGGGGGAACTATGGCTACACCTTC | CASSLSRGNYGYTF
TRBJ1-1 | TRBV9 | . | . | TGTGCCAGCAGCCCAGGACGAACTGGCACTGAAGCTTTCTTT | CASSPGRTGTEAFF
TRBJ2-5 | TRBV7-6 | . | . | TGTGCCAGCAGCTTAGCGGTTTCGAGAGATGAGACCCAGTACTTC | CASSLAVSRDETQYF
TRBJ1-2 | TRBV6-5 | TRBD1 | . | TGTGCCAGCTGGAGGGGGACAGGGGGTGATGGCTACACCTTC | CASWRGTGGDGYTF
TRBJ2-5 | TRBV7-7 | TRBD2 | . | TGTGCCAGCAGCCTGGGACTAGCGGGAGGAGAGACCCAGTACTTC | CASSLGLAGGETQYF
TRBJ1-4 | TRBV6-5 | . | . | TGTGCCAGCAACCCCCTCGGCGAGGATGAAAAACTGTTTTTT | CASNPLGEDEKLFF
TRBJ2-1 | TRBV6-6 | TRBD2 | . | TGTGCCAGCAGTTACCTAGCGGGAGGATACAATGAGCAGTTCTTC | CASSYLAGGYNEQFF
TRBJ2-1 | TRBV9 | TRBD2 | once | TGTGCCAGCAGCGGAGGCCCCGGACTAGCGCACAATGAGCAGTTCTTC | CASSGGPGLAHNEQFF
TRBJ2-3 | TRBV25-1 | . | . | TGTGCCAGCAGTGAATTGGGCTTCAAGAGGCAGTATTTT | CASSELGFKRQYF
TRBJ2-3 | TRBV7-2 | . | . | TGTGCCAGCAGCCCACGGTTGAGGGATACGCAGTATTTT | CASSPRLRDTQYF
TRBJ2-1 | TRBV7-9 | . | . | TGTGCCAGCAGCTTAGAGGGGTCAGAAAACAATGAGCAGTTCTTC | CASSLEGSENNEQFF
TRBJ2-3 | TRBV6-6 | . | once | TGTGCCACCTTGTCCCGGGACATTTATACGCAGTATTTT | CATLSRDIYTQYF
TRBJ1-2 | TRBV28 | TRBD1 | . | TGTGCCAGCACACGGCTGGGGGCGACAGGGGGAGATAACTATGGCTACACCTTC | CASTRLGATGGDNYGYTF
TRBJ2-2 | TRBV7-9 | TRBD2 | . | TGTGCCAGCAGCTCCGGACTAGCGGGTAGAAACACCGGGGAGCTGTTTTTT | CASSSGLAGRNTGELFF
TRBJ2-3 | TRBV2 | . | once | TGTGCCAGCCGGCCAGATACGCAGTATTTT | CASRPDTQYF
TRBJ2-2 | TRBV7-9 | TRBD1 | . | TGTGCCAGCAGCTTACGGTACAGGGGGCAGGACACCGGGGAGCTGTTTTTT | CASSLRYRGQDTGELFF
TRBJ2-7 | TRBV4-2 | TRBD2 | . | TGTGCCAGCAGCCAAGATCCCAGGCCTAGCGGGAGGGCCGAGCAGTACTTC | CASSQDPRPSGRAEQYF
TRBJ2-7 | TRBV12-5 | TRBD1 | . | TGTGCTAGTGCCCTAGGGACAGGGGCCTACGAGCAGTACTTC | CASALGTGAYEQYF
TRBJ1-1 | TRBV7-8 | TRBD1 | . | TGTGCCAGCAGCCCCTCCGGGACAGGGCATTTGAACACTGAAGCTTTCTTT | CASSPSGTGHLNTEAFF
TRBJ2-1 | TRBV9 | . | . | TGTGCCAGCAGCGTATCGAGGGGGTGGAATGAGCAGTTCTTC | CASSVSRGWNEQFF
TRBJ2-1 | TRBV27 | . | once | TGTGCCAGCAGTCCTTACAGGTCACTATACAATGAGCAGTTCTTC | CASSPYRSLYNEQFF
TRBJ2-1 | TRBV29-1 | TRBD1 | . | TGCAGCGTCACCGGGACAGGGGTATACAATGAGCAGTTCTTC | CSVTGTGVYNEQFF
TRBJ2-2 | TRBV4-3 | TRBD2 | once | TGCGCCAGCAGCCAAGTGTCTAGCGGAGATAACACCGGGGAGCTGTTTTTT | CASSQVSSGDNTGELFF
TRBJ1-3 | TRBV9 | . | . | TGTGCCAGCGGCGAACGGTTGACCGAGAGCTCTGGAAACACCATATATTTT | CASGERLTESSGNTIYF
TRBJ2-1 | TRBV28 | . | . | TGTGCCAGCACGGGCAATGAGCAGTTCTTC | CASTGNEQFF
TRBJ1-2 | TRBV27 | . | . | TGTGCCAGCAGTTTGTCTGTAAACTATGGCTACACCTTC | CASSLSVNYGYTF
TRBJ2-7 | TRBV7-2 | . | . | TGTGCCAGCAGCTTGGTGTTCAGGGGGGTCAACGAGCAGTACTTC | CASSLVFRGVNEQYF
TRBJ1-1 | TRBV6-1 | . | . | TGTGCCAGCAGTAAAAGCGGCTACATGAACACTGAAGCTTTCTTT | CASSKSGYMNTEAFF
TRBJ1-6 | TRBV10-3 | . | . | TGTGCCATCAGTGAGGTCGCCAGGATTAATTCACCCCTCCACTTT | CAISEVARINSPLHF
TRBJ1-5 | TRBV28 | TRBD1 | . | TGTGCCAGCAGTCTGGACAGGGGGCGAAATCAGCCCCAGCATTTT | CASSLDRGRNQPQHF
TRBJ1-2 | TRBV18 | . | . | TGTGCCAGCTCCACCCCGATTGACGGTCTCTATGGCTACACCTTC | CASSTPIDGLYGYTF
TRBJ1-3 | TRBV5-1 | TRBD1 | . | TGCGCCAGCAGCCTTAACTTCCGGGACAGGGGGCTTGGAAACACCATATATTTT | CASSLNFRDRGLGNTIYF
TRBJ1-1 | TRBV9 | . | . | TGTGCCAGCAGCGCCTTACAGGGTAACACTGAAGCTTTCTTT | CASSALQGNTEAFF
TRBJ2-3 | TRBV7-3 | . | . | TGTGCCAGCAGCACCCGACGATCAGATACGCAGTATTTT | CASSTRRSDTQYF
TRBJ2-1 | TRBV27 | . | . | TGTGCCAGCAGTTTCAAGAGGAGCAATGAGCAGTTCTTC | CASSFKRSNEQFF
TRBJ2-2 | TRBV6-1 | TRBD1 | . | TGTGCCAGCAGTGAACACAGGGGGCGAACCGGGGAGCTGTTTTTT | CASSEHRGRTGELFF
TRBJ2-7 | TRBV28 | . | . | TGTGCCAGCAGTTTTTGGCGGACTGGGGCCCCTTACGAGCAGTACTTC | CASSFWRTGAPYEQYF
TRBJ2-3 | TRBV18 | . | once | TGTGCCAGCTCACCGAGAGACACAGATACGCAGTATTTT | CASSPRDTDTQYF
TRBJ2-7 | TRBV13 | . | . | TGTGCCAGCAGCGCCGACACCGAGCAGTACTTC | CASSADTEQYF
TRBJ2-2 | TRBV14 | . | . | TGTGCCAGCAGCCAAGGAAGACGCAGCAACACCGGGGAGCTGTTTTTT | CASSQGRRSNTGELFF
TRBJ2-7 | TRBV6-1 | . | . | TGTGCCAGCAGTGAAAGGATGGGGGGTAGCGAGCAGTACTTC | CASSERMGGSEQYF
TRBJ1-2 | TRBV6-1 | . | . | TGTGCCAGCAGACTAAAAGGACATCTCCCCACCTTC | CASRLKGHLPTF